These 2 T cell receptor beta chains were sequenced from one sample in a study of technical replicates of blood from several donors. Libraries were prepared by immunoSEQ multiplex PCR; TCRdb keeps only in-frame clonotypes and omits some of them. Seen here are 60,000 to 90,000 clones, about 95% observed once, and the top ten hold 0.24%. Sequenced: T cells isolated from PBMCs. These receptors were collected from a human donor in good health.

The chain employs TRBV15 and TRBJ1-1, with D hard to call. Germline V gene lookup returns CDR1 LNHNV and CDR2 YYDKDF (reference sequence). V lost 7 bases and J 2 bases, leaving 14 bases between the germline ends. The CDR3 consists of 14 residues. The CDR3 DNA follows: TGTGCCACCAATACGCGGCCGCGAAACACTGAAGCTTTCTTT. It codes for CATNTRPRNTEAFF.

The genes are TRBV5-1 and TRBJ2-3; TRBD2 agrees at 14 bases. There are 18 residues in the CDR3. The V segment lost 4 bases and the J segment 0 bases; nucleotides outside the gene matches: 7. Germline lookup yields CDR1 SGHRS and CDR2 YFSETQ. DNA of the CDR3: TGCGCCAGCAGCCGTGGGACTAGCGGGGGAGTAAGCACAGATACGCAGTATTTT. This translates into CASSRGTSGGVSTDTQYF.